This TCR beta chain was captured in a study of human T cells and chemical hapten exposure. Study summary: Patients were mainly female, each with alopecia areata, totalis or universalis.

TCRdb fed the RACE reads into MiXCR, producing one record per CDR3 protein. In the table there are some 180,000 distinct CDR3 sequences, 24% of which are singletons. Germline V gene sequence: CDR1 LGHNA, CDR2 YNFKEQ. V gave up 1 base and J gave up 15 bases, with 18 bases separating them. The CDR3 length is 14 residues. The time point here: patch test 3, about 24 weeks after DPC sensitization. Regarding treatment: therapeutic diphenylcyclopropenone sensitization with weekly scalp DPC. Specimen: whole blood, collected in connection with sensitization to the hapten diphenylcyclopropenone (DPC). V usage is TRBV4-2 and J usage is TRBJ1-4; perhaps TRBD1 as D (6 bases). The TCR was taken from a woman in her thirties or forties with alopecia areata. Some clones in this sample may be carry-over from other donors' samples. CDR3 in amino acids: CASSQGFEGGVLFF. The DNA of the CDR3 is TGTGCCAGCAGCCAAGGATTTGAAGGGGGGGTTTTGTTTTTT.